At least ten counts were recorded for the clone carrying this TCR beta chain. Antigen specificity is unknown. The data derive from a study of T-cell reconstitution after alpha-beta-depleted transplantation in children. Unique molecular identifiers featured in how the TCRbeta library was prepared. TCRdb reprocessed the PCR reads via MiXCR and lists one record per CDR3 protein. The sample includes tens of thousands of distinct CDR3 sequences, about 7% of them seen just once. The CDR3 totals 18 residues. Trimming left V 0 bases short and J 1 base short, with 18 bases between. Study-wide results and caveats: Roughly two months post-transplant, alpha-beta T cells reportedly originated from several hundred graft clones that had expanded.

V usage is TRBV12-3 or TRBV12-4 and J usage is TRBJ2-5, with D perhaps given as TRBD1 or TRBD2 (5 bases each). The receptor was isolated from a child younger than two who had a stem cell transplant for acute myeloid leukemia, so the T cells may come from the graft donor. The sequenced sample was peripheral blood, obtained 60 days after TCRalphabeta/CD19-depleted stem cell transplant. Here the CDR3 DNA reads TGTGCCAGCAGTTTAGCGCCCTCTCCGGGACCCCGCCAAGAGACCCAGTACTTC. This gives the protein CASSLAPSPGPRQETQYF.